The source of this T cell receptor (beta chain) is a study of T cell responses to AZD1222 COVID-19 vaccine. TCRdb keeps only in-frame clones here, not all; method: immunoSEQ multiplex PCR. The table lists over 150,000 clones, 88% of them singletons. Study-wide results and caveats: In the spike-specific TCR repertoire, nearly half reportedly target unmutated variant regions. The sample set comprised mostly white British donors with more females, and clonal diversity was possibly underestimated.

Concerning this clone itself: Its matching antigen is unknown.

Sample: peripheral blood, taken 28 days after the second AZD1222 dose. The receptor was derived from an adult who received the AZD1222 COVID-19 vaccine.

The CDR3 loop is CASSGSGGAGTQYF. The DNA for the CDR3 is TGTGCCAGCAGTGGGAGCGGGGGTGCGGGGACCCAGTACTTC. J is TRBJ2-5 and V is TRBV25-1; TRBD2 agrees at 8 bases. The V gene's germline CDR1 is MGHDK and CDR2 SYGVNS. The length of the CDR3 is 14 residues. Unmatched junction bases numbered 8, after V lost 4 bases and J lost 7 bases.